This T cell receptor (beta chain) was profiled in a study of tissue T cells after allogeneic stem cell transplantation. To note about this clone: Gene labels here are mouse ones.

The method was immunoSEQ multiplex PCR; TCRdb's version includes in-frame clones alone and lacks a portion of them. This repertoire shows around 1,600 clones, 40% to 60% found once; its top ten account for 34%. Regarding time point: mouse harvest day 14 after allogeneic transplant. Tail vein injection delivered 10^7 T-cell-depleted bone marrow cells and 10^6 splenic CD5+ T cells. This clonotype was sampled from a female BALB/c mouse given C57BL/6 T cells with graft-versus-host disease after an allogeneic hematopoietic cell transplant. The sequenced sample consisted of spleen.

The CDR3 loop is CASSPLLGGSYEQYF. The sequenced CDR3 bases are TGTGCCAGCAGCCCTTTACTGGGGGGGTCCTATGAACAGTAC. This chain connects TRBV4 to TRBJ2-7; 10 bases are a match to TRBD2. Read sequence stops 1 residue before the CDR3 end, and the germline J gene provides the missing end. Germline loops: CDR1 LGHDT, CDR2 YNNKQL (reference sequence). This CDR3 is 15 amino acids long. The J segment lost 1 base and the V segment lost 5 bases, leaving 5 bases of the junction unmatched.